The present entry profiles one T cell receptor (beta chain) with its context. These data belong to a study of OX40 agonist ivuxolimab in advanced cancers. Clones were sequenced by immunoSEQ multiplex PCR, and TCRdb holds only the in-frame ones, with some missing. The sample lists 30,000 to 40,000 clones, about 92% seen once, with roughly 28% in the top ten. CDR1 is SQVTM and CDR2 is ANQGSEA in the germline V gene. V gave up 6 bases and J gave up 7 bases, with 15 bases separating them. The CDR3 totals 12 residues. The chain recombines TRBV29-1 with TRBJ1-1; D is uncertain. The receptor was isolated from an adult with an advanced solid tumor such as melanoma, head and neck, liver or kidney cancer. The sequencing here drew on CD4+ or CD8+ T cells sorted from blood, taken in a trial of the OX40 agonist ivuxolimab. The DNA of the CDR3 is TGCAGCGTCCAAACGGACGGGGATGAAGCTTTCTTT. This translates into CSVQTDGDEAFF.